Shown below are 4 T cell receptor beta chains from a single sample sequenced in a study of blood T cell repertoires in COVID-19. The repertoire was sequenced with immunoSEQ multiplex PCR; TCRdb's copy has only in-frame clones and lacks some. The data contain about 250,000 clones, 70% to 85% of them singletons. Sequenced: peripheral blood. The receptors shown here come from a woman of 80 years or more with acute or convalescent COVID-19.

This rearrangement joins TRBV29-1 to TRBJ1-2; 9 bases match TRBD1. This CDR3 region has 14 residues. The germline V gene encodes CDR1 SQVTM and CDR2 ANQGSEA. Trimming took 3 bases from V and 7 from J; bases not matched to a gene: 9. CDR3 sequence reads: CSVDPGTGSGGYTF. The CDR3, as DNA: TGCAGCGTTGATCCCGGGACAGGGAGTGGTGGCTACACCTTC.

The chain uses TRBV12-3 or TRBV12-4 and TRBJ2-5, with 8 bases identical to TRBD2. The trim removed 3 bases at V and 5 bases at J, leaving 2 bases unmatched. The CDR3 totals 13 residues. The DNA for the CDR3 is TGTGCCAGCAGTTTGGGACTAGGGGAGACCCAGTACTTC. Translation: CASSLGLGETQYF.

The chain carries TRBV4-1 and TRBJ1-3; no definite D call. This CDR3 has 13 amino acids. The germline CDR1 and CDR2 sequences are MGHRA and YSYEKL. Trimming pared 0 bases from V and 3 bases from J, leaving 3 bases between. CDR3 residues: CASSQDSGNTIYF. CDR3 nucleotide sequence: TGCGCCAGCAGCCAAGATAGTGGAAACACCATATATTTT.

The CDR3 region is CASGQGAGGYTF. For the CDR3, the DNA is TGTGCCAGCGGACAGGGGGCCGGCGGCTACACCTTC. V gene TRBV12-3 or TRBV12-4 combines with J gene TRBJ1-2; the match to TRBD1 covers 11 bases. The CDR3 is made up of 12 amino acids. The junction had 4 bases not matched to a gene; V was cut back by 8 bases and J by 8 bases.